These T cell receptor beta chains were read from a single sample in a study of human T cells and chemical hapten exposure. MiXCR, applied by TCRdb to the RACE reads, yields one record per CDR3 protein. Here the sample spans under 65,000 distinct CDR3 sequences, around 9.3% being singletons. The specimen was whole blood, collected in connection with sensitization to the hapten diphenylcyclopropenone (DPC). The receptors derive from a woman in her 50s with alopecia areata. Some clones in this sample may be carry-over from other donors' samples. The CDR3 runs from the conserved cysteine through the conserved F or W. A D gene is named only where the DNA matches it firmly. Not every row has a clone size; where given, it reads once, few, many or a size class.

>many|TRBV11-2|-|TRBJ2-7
CASSLDPSSYEQYF
TGTGCCAGCAGCTTAGACCCGAGCTCCTACGAGCAGTACTTC
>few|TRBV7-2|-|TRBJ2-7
CASSSRSTGVEQYF
TGTGCCAGCAGCTCTCGGTCCACGGGAGTCGAGCAGTACTTC
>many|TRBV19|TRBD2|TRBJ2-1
CASSILAGGAHEQFF
TGTGCCAGTAGTATTTTAGCGGGAGGTGCGCATGAGCAGTTCTTC
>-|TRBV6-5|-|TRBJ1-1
CASSSPGQTNTEAFF
TGTGCCAGCAGTTCCCCAGGACAGACGAACACTGAAGCTTTCTTT
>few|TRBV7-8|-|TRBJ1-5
CASSGRREPTEPQHF
TGTGCCAGCAGCGGCAGAAGGGAGCCGACGGAGCCCCAGCATTTT
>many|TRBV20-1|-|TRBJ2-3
CSARPLDIPYTDTQYF
TGCAGTGCTAGACCCCTGGACATACCCTACACAGATACGCAGTATTTT
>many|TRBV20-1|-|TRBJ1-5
CSAGTGLLQPQHF
TGCAGTGCGGGAACAGGGCTGCTTCAGCCCCAGCATTTT
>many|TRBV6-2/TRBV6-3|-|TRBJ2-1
CASSYSILGWAGSYNEQFF
TGTGCCAGCAGTTACTCGATCCTGGGCTGGGCAGGTTCCTACAATGAGCAGTTCTTC
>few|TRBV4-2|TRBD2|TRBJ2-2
CASSHPSGGTSGSGELFF
TGTGCCAGCAGCCACCCGTCAGGAGGGACTAGCGGGTCCGGGGAGCTGTTTTTT
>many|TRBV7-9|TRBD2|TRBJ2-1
CASSPIAGGLYNEQFF
TGTGCCAGCAGCCCTATAGCGGGAGGGCTCTACAATGAGCAGTTCTTC
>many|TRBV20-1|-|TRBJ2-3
CSASSGTTDTQYF
TGCAGTGCTTCTTCCGGGACTACAGATACGCAGTATTTT
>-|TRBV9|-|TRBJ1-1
CASSENGDSNTEAFF
TGTGCCAGCAGCGAGAATGGCGATTCGAACACTGAAGCTTTCTTT
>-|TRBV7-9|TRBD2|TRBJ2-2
CASSPLAGGTTGELFF
TGTGCCAGCAGCCCCTTAGCGGGAGGAACCACCGGGGAGCTGTTTTTT
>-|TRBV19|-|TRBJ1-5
CASLEGRYSNQPQHF
TGTGCCAGTCTCGAGGGACGATATAGCAATCAGCCCCAGCATTTT
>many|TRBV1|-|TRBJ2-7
CTSSQDDVNNYEQYF
TGCACCAGCAGCCAAGATGACGTCAACAACTACGAGCAGTACTTC
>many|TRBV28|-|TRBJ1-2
CASTSGGLYGYTF
TGTGCCAGCACCTCCGGGGGGCTCTATGGCTACACCTTC
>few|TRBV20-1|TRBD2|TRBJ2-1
CSAERVTSGDHNEQFF
TGCAGTGCCGAGAGAGTGACTAGCGGGGACCACAATGAGCAGTTCTTC
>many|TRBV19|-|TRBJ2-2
CASSLWDGNTGELFF
TGTGCCAGTAGTCTCTGGGACGGGAACACCGGGGAGCTGTTTTTT
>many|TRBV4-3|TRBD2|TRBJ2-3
CASSQDNAGGADTQYF
TGCGCCAGCAGCCAAGATAACGCGGGGGGCGCAGATACGCAGTATTTT
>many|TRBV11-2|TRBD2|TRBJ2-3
CASSLGLAADTQYF
TGTGCCAGCAGCTTAGGACTAGCGGCAGATACGCAGTATTTT
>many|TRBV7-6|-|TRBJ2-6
CASSLATPRGANVLTF
TGTGCCAGCAGCTTAGCTACACCACGTGGGGCCAACGTCCTGACTTTC
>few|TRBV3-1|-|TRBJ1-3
CASSPGQMPGNTIYF
TGTGCCAGCAGCCCAGGACAGATGCCTGGAAACACCATATATTTT
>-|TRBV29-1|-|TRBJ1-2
CSVEGGGGGYTF
TGCAGCGTTGAGGGAGGCGGAGGTGGCTACACCTTC
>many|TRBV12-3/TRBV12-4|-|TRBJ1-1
CASSLLGLEAFF
TGTGCCAGCAGTTTATTAGGGTTGGAAGCTTTCTTT